The source of this T cell receptor (beta chain) is a study of blood T cells in healthy people across ages (dated by TCRdb to about 2015). For the study in its entirety: In model experiments, template switching captured roughly one uniquely barcoded TCR beta cDNA molecule for every two T cells. To avoid experimental bias, donors of different ages were randomly spread across the sequencing lanes. For two donors (one aged 18 to 30 and one aged 80 or older), the study analyzed two additional independent replicas of 1 million unique cDNA reads from the same blood draw. To track age-related changes in TCR beta repertoire diversity, the study relied on deep sequencing normalized with unique cDNA molecular identifiers. The donors were split into four age groups: young (average about 16 years), middle-aged (39), aged (over 55) and long-lived (roughly 77). What the study reported, not specific to this receptor: Compared with the aged group, more naive CD4+ T cells, fewer expanded clones and increased TCR diversity were shown by the long-lived group, suggesting age selection. Observed TCR beta diversity correlated strongly with the percentage of naive T cells measured by flow cytometry. Since profiling was done on bulk unsorted PBMCs, naive and antigen-experienced compartments could not be conclusively compared. Estimates of total diversity from one million sequenced T cells were regarded as lower bounds and underestimates. As age increased, observed TCR beta diversity per million T cells dropped in a roughly linear way, and a significant reduction was already evident by age 40. Donor CMV infection status was unknown, potentially confounding age-related changes in expanded clonotypes.

Donors were 39 systemically healthy Caucasian individuals from Russia aged 6 to 90 years. Approximately 10 milliliters of peripheral blood were collected from each donor into EDTA-treated Vacutainer tubes. Ficoll-Paque density-gradient centrifugation was used to isolate PBMCs, with at least 7 million per sample. Trizol reagent was used to extract total RNA from PBMCs, with at least 5.5 micrograms per sample. For every donor, flow cytometry on a PBMC aliquot measured the percentage of naive CD45RAhigh/CD27high T cells. The table lists this clonotype with a few counts. This receptor's antigen is unknown. Nothing much larger sits one base from this clone, and base qualities are not available. Receptor amplification or capture employed 5' RACE. These reads were obtained on an Illumina HiSeq 2500. A second PCR of about 6 to 11 cycles was performed with a sample-barcoded 5' primer and a J-beta primer mix. A unique molecular identifier was introduced onto each TCR beta cDNA molecule by a template-switch 5' adaptor carrying 12 random nucleotides. Each sample yielded at least 2.5 million CDR3-containing paired-end reads. First-strand cDNA synthesis was performed from all RNA using the Mint cDNA synthesis kit, with priming by a TRBC-specific oligonucleotide. Following uracil-DNA glycosylase treatment, all cDNA underwent a first 18-cycle PCR with the universal primers M1SS and BC2_uni_R. The published analysis was carried out like this. Normalization of each sample was performed by random selection of 1 million high-quality reads, each carrying a distinct molecular identifier. Reads sharing molecular identifiers were discarded rather than binned into consensus sequences. MiTCR, run with a Q25 quality threshold and the strictest error-elimination algorithm, handled CDR3 identification, clonotype clustering and error correction. Lower-bound total TCR beta diversity was estimated with a nonparametric unseen species model using Euler transformation. In TCRdb, the public reads were trimmed at Q25 with fastp and aligned with MiXCR, with productive beta chains retained. Rows with a matching CDR3 protein are joined into one entry that keeps the most common DNA and genes. TCRdb's processing, not the authors' own work, is the source of the V and J calls. A total of around 1.7 million distinct CDR3 sequences appear in this sample, 28% of them only once. In total, the top ten clones hold over 7% of the sample.

The CDR3 measures 14 amino acids from cysteine to phenylalanine. The retained sequence is limited to the CDR3, 42 bases, with the frame set at the first base. V is cut by 0 bases and J by 4 bases, and the space between the germline ends is 9 bases. The germline V gene (reference sequence) yields SEHNR for CDR1 and FQNEAQ for CDR2. The chain is encoded by TRBV7-9 joined to TRBJ1-2; the D gene is possibly TRBD1, with 5 bases matching. The sequenced material came from blood. The receptor's source is a woman younger than 45 in good health. For the CDR3, the sequence is CASSLARQIYGYTF. The DNA is as follows: TGTGCCAGCAGCTTAGCGCGACAGATCTATGGCTACACCTTC. With the portions outside the CDR3 filled from the reference TRBV7-9 and TRBJ1-2 genes, the complete variable region becomes DTGVSQNPRHKITKRGQNVTFRCDPISEHNRLYWYRQTLGQGPEFLTYFQNEAQLEKSRLLSDRFSAERPKGSFSTLEIQRTEQGDSAMYLCASSLARQIYGYTFGSGTRLTVV.